These 17 T cell receptor beta chains share one sample of origin, sequenced in a study of shared T cell receptors in the human thymus. Assay: immunoSEQ multiplex PCR; the TCRdb copy retains only in-frame clones and omits some. The profile covers fewer than 700,000 clones, with 85% to 90% appearing a single time and about 0.01% taken by the ten largest. These data also formed part of another study, on human thymus T cells.

Sequencing was carried out using thymocytes. All receptors derive from a boy in the first two years of life with a congenital heart defect.

V gene TRBV15 combines with J gene TRBJ2-3; 7 bases are a match to TRBD2. Per the germline V gene, CDR1 is LNHNV and CDR2 is YYDKDF (reference sequence). The ends lost 9 bases at V and 3 bases at J; junction bases unmatched: 9. The CDR3 covers 14 residues. Here the CDR3 reads CATRPQGGTDTQYF. The CDR3 coding sequence is TGTGCCACTCGCCCCCAGGGAGGGACAGATACGCAGTATTTT.

The chain has TRBV19 and TRBJ1-5; TRBD1 is a possible D gene (5 bases). The CDR3 runs to 19 residues. Per the germline V gene, CDR1 is LNHDA and CDR2 is SQIVND (reference sequence). V lost 2 bases and J 6 bases, leaving 26 bases between the germline ends. The DNA for the CDR3 is TGTGCCAGTAGTATAAGGTGGAGTTGGGGCGGGAGATCCCTTCAGCCCCAGCATTTT. It specifies CASSIRWSWGGRSLQPQHF.

This rearrangement joins TRBV10-3 to TRBJ2-7, with 7 positions matching TRBD2. The CDR3 has 15 residues. The germline gives CDR1 ENHRY, CDR2 SYGVKD. Germline trimming cut 2 bases from V and 0 bases from J; bases unmatched to any gene: 4. In DNA, the CDR3 is TGTGCCATCAGTGAGCTAGCGGATCGCTCCTACGAGCAGTACTTC. Its translation is CAISELADRSYEQYF.

The chain links TRBV10-3 to TRBJ1-2, with TRBD1 matching 8 bases. V shed 2 bases, J shed 3 bases, and the junction held 11 bases outside the gene matches. Germline CDR1 and CDR2: ENHRY and SYGVKD. The CDR3 sequence is 17 residues long. CDR3 sequence reads: CAISETRWTGSHYGYTF. The CDR3 DNA follows: TGTGCCATCAGTGAGACCCGGTGGACAGGGTCACACTATGGCTACACCTTC.

This sequence joins TRBV7-9 and TRBJ2-7; tentative D call: TRBD2 (5 bases). Germline CDR1 and CDR2: SEHNR and FQNEAQ (reference sequence). The CDR3 runs to 16 residues. V gave up 2 bases and J gave up 10 bases, with 24 bases separating them. The CDR3 DNA follows: TGTGCCAGCAGCTTACCCCGGGGAATAGGCTTAACGAAACAGTACTTC. Protein: CASSLPRGIGLTKQYF.

This chain uses TRBV11-1 with TRBJ2-7; 9 positions match TRBD2. The CDR3 spans 14 residues. The germline V gene encodes CDR1 SGHAT and CDR2 FQDESV (reference sequence). Losses at the gene ends were 3 bases for V and 6 bases for J; bases not matched to a gene: 6. In nucleotides, the CDR3 is TGTGCCAGCAGCTTGGGTGGAGCGGGAGGCGAGCAGTACTTC. It codes for CASSLGGAGGEQYF.

The chain employs TRBV30 and TRBJ2-5; 7 bases match TRBD2. This CDR3 has 14 residues. J was trimmed by 4 bases and V by 1 base; bases with no gene match: 6. In germline, CDR1 is GTSNPN, CDR2 SVGIG (reference sequence). DNA for the CDR3: TGTGCCTGGAGTGCGAGCGGGGAGGGAGAGACCCAGTACTTC. It codes for CAWSASGEGETQYF.

This clone was found a few times. The chain carries TRBV7-2 and TRBJ1-4, with 7 nucleotides matching TRBD1. The CDR3 sequence is 15 residues long. Germline V gene lookup returns CDR1 SGHTA and CDR2 FQGNSA. After removal of 0 bases from V and 5 bases from J, the junction contained 3 bases not matched to a gene. CDR3 nucleotides: TGTGCCAGCAGCTTAGCGCACAGGGGAAATGAAAAACTGTTTTTT. Protein product: CASSLAHRGNEKLFF.

The V and J genes are TRBV6-6 and TRBJ2-7; 7 positions agree with TRBD1. CDR1 is MNHNY, CDR2 SVGAGI, per germline (reference sequence). The ends lost 2 bases at V and 0 bases at J; junction bases unmatched: 7. This CDR3 has 16 amino acids. Here the CDR3 DNA reads TGTGCCAGCAGTTACACCCTCTGGACAGGCTCCTACGAGCAGTACTTC. This sequence encodes CASSYTLWTGSYEQYF.

This clone was picked up one time. The CDR3 DNA reads as TGTGCCAGCAGTGCCACGAGGACTAGCGGGAGGGGGACAGATACGCAGTATTTT. Its translation: CASSATRTSGRGTDTQYF. V is TRBV25-1 and J is TRBJ2-3, with 15 bases aligning to TRBD2. Germline V gene lookup returns CDR1 MGHDK and CDR2 SYGVNS. The V segment lost 4 bases and the J segment 3 bases; nucleotides outside the gene matches: 8. The CDR3 is made up of 18 amino acids.

The chain has TRBV7-9 and TRBJ2-7; 7 nucleotides line up with TRBD1. The CDR3 sequence is 15 residues long. CDR1 is SEHNR, CDR2 FQNEAQ, per germline (reference sequence). V lost 3 bases and J lost 4; bases outside the gene matches: 9. The CDR3 bases are TGTGCCAGCAGCTTTCCGGGACAGCCAAGGTACGAGCAGTACTTC. It codes for CASSFPGQPRYEQYF.

This chain links TRBV6-1 with TRBJ1-5; 8 bases are a match to TRBD1. Germline V gives CDR1 MNHNS, CDR2 SASEGT. The CDR3 spans 17 residues. Unmatched junction bases numbered 8, after V lost 0 bases and J lost 4 bases. Here the CDR3 reads CASSEAETGDGNQPQHF. The CDR3 DNA sequence: TGTGCCAGCAGTGAAGCAGAGACAGGGGATGGGAATCAGCCCCAGCATTTT.

The gene calls are TRBV9 and TRBJ2-5; 11 bases match TRBD1. CDR3 length: 19 amino acids. From germline, CDR1 is SGDLS and CDR2 YYNGEE. The V and J ends lost 4 bases and 4 bases, in that order; junction bases with no gene match: 18. In nucleotides, the CDR3 is TGTGCCAGCAGCCCCGGACAGGGGGCAGGGGGGGGCCTCCGAGAGACCCAGTACTTC. It specifies CASSPGQGAGGGLRETQYF.

On this clone itself: Other DNA sequences within the sample encode an identical CDR3. V and J are TRBV20-1 and TRBJ2-5; unclear D gene. The CDR3 sequence is 11 residues long. Trimming pared 6 bases from V and 7 bases from J, leaving 12 bases between. Germline CDR1 reads DFQATT; CDR2 reads SNEGSKA (reference sequence). The CDR3 sequence: CSAQRVGTQYF. For the CDR3, the DNA is TGCAGTGCCCAACGAGTTGGGACCCAGTACTTC.

The chain links TRBV5-6 to TRBJ2-2; D is perhaps TRBD1 (7 bases). V was trimmed by 2 bases and J by 2 bases, leaving 16 bases between them. The germline gives CDR1 SGHDT, CDR2 YYEEEE. The CDR3 is 17 residues long. CDR3 loop: CASSLGQGGPNTGELFF. DNA of the CDR3: TGTGCCAGCAGCTTAGGGCAGGGGGGCCCCAACACCGGGGAGCTGTTTTTT.

As concerns this clone: Distinct nucleotide sequences in the sample also encode this CDR3. The chain is built from TRBV27 and TRBJ1-5; tentative D call: TRBD1 (5 bases). The ends were cut back, 0 bases at V and 1 base at J, with 13 bases in the middle. CDR1 MNHEY and CDR2 SMNVEV come from the germline V gene (reference sequence). The CDR3 totals 17 residues. CDR3 in amino acids: CASSLSGQGLSNQPQHF. In DNA, the CDR3 is TGTGCCAGCAGTTTATCGGGGCAGGGCCTAAGCAATCAGCCCCAGCATTTT.

The V call is TRBV7-9, the J call TRBJ1-5; D is uncertain. This CDR3 contains 13 residues. Germline lookup yields CDR1 SEHNR and CDR2 FQNEAQ (reference sequence). V lost 5 bases and J lost 4, with 9 bases in between. The CDR3: CASSQHENQPQHF. The CDR3 region has the DNA TGTGCCAGCAGCCAACATGAAAATCAGCCCCAGCATTTT.